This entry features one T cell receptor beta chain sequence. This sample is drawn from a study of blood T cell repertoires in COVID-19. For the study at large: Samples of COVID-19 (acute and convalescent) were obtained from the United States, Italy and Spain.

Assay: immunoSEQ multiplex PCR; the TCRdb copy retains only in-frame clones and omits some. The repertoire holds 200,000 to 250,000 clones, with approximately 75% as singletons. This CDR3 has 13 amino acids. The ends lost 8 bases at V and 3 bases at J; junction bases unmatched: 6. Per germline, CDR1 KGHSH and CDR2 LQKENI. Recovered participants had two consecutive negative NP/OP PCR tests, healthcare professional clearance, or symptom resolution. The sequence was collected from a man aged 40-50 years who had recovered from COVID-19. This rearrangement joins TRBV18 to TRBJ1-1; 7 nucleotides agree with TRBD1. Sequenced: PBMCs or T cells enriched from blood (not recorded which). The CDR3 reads CASDRTGDTEAFF. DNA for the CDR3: TGTGCCAGCGACCGAACAGGGGACACTGAAGCTTTCTTT. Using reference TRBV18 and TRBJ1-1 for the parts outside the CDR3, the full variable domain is NAGVMQNPRHLVRRRGQEARLRCSPMKGHSHVYWYRQLPEEGLKFMVYLQKENIIDESGMPKERFSAEFPKEGPSILRIQQVVRGDSAAYFCASDRTGDTEAFFGQGTRLTVV.